Sequencing of this TCR beta chain was carried out in a study of cytomegalovirus exposure and HLA in healthy donors. Primers included in the PCR were 60 Vbeta and 13 Jbeta primers. The method was immunoSEQ multiplex PCR; TCRdb's version includes in-frame clones alone and lacks a portion of them. The sample contains fewer than 200,000 clones, approximately 79% of which appear only once. Study-level findings and limits: Rare TCR sequences predominated, though certain public TCRs were found in many donors.

Worth noting for this clone: What it binds is not known.

V trimming: 5 bases; J trimming: 0 bases; junction bases outside the gene matches: 3. The CDR3 totals 16 residues. CDR1 and CDR2 from the germline V gene are SGHAT and FQNNGV. Sequences were obtained from PBMCs. The rearrangement joins TRBV11-2 to TRBJ1-3; 11 bases are shared with TRBD1. The sequence derives from a man aged 35-49 years in good health and CMV-seronegative. This chain's CDR3 is CASSTGTGGSGNTIYF. The CDR3 DNA reads TGTGCCAGCAGCACCGGGACAGGGGGCTCTGGAAACACCATATATTTT.